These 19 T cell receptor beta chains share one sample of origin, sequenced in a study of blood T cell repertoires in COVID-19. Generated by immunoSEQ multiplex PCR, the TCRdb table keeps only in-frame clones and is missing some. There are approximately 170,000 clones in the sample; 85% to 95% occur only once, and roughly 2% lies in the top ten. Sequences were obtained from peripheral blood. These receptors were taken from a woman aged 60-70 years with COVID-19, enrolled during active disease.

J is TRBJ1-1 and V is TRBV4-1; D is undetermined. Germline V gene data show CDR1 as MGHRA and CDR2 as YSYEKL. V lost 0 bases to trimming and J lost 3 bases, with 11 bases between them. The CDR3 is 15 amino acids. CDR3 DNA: TGCGCCAGCAGCCAAGATCTCCTTACATACACTGAAGCTTTCTTT. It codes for CASSQDLLTYTEAFF.

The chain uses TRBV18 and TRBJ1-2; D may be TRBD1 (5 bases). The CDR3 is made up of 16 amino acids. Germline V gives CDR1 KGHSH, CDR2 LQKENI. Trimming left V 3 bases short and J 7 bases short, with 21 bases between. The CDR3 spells CASSPSKGQDVGGYTF. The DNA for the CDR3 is TGTGCCAGCTCACCTAGCAAAGGACAAGACGTCGGTGGCTACACCTTC.

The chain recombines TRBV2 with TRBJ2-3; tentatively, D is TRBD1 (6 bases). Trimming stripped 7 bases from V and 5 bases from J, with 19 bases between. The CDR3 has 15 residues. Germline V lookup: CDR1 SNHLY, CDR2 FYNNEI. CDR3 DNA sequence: TGTGCCAGCACTCCTCAGGGGCAGGGTGGAGATACGCAGTATTTT. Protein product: CASTPQGQGGDTQYF.

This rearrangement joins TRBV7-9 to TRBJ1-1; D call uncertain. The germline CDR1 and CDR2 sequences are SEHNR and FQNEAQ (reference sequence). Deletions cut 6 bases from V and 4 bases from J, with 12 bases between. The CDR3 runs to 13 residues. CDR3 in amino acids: CASSRGFGTEAFF. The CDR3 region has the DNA TGTGCCAGCAGTCGAGGTTTCGGCACTGAAGCTTTCTTT.

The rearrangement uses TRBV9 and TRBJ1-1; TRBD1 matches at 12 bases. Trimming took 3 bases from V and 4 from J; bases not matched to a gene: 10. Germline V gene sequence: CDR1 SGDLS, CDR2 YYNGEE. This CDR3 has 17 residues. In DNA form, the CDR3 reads TGTGCCAGCAGCGCCGGGACAGGGGGCATTCGGGGCACTGAAGCTTTCTTT. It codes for CASSAGTGGIRGTEAFF.

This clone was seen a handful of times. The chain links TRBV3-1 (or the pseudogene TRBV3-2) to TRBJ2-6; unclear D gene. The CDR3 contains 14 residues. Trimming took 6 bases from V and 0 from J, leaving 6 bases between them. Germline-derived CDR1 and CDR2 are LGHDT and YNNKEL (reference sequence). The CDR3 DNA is TGTGCCAGCAGACTAAACTCTGGGGCCAACGTCCTGACTTTC. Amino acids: CASRLNSGANVLTF.

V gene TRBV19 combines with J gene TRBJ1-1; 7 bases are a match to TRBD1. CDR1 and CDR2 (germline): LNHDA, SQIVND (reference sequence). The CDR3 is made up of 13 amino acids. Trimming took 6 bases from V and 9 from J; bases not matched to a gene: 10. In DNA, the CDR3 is TGTGCCAGTAGAACACAGGGGCCGCCTAAAGCTTTCTTT. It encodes CASRTQGPPKAFF.

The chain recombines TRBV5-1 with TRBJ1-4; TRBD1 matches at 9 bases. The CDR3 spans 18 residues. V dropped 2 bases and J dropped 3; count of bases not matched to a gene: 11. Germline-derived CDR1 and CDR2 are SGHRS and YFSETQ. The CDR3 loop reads CASSLNIQGALANEKLFF. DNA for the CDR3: TGCGCCAGCAGCTTAAATATACAGGGGGCGCTTGCTAATGAAAAACTGTTTTTT.

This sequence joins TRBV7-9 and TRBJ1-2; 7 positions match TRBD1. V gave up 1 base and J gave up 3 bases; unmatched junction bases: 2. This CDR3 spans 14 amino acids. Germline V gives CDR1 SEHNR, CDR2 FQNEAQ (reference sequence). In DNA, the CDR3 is TGTGCCAGCAGCTTAGTAGGGACAGACTATGGCTACACCTTC. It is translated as CASSLVGTDYGYTF.

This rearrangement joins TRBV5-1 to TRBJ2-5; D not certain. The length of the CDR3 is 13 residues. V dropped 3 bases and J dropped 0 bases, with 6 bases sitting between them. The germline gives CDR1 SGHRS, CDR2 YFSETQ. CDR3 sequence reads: CASSSDNQETQYF. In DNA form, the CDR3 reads TGCGCCAGCAGCTCAGACAACCAAGAGACCCAGTACTTC.

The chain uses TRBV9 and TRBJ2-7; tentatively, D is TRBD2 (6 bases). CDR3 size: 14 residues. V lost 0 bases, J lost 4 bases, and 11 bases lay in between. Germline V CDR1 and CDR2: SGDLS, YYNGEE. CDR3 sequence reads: CASSVGTMGYEQYF. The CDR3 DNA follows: TGTGCCAGCAGCGTAGGGACTATGGGTTACGAGCAGTACTTC. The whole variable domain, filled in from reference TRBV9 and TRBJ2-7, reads DSGVTQTPKHLITATGQRVTLRCSPRSGDLSVYWYQQSLDQGLQFLIQYYNGEERAKGNILERFSAQQFPDLHSELNLSSLELGDSALYFCASSVGTMGYEQYFGPGTRLTVT.

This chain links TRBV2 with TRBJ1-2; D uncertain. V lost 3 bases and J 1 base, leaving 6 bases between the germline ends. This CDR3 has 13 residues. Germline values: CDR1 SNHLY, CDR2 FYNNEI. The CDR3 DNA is TGTGCCAGCAGTGAGGGCCTTAACTATGGCTACACCTTC. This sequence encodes CASSEGLNYGYTF.

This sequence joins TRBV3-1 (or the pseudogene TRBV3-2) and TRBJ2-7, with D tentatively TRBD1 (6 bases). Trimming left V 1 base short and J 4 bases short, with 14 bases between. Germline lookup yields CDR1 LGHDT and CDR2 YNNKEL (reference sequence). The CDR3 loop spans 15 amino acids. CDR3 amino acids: CASSQAPRTAYEQYF. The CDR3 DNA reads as TGTGCCAGCAGCCAAGCACCCCGGACAGCGTACGAGCAGTACTTC.

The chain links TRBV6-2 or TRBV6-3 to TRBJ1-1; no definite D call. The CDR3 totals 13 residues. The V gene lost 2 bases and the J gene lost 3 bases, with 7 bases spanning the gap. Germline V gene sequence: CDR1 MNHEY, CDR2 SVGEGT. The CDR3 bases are TGTGCCAGCAGTTACACGGAGTACACTGAAGCTTTCTTT. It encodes CASSYTEYTEAFF.

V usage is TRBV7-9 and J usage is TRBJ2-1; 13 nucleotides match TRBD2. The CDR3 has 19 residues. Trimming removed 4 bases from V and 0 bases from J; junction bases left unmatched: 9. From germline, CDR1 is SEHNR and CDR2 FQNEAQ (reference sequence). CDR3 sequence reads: CASSYPGTSGDLSYNEQFF. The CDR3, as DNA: TGTGCCAGCAGCTACCCCGGGACTAGCGGGGACCTCTCCTACAATGAGCAGTTCTTC.

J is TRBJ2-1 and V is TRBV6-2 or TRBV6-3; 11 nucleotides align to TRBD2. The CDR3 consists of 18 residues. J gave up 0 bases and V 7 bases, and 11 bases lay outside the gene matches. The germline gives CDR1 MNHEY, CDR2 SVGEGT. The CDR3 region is CASIPTPGTSGSYNEQFF. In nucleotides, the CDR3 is TGTGCCAGCATCCCTACTCCCGGGACTAGCGGCTCCTACAATGAGCAGTTCTTC.

CDR3 coding DNA: TGTGCCAGCAGCCTGGGGGGAGGGAGGGACACAGATACGCAGTATTTT. Translation: CASSLGGGRDTDTQYF. The genes are TRBV5-4 and TRBJ2-3; 7 bases align to TRBD2. Looked up from germline, CDR1 is SGHNT and CDR2 is YYREEE (reference sequence). The CDR3 is made up of 16 amino acids. The V gene end was trimmed by 4 bases and the J gene end by 2 bases; junction bases not matched to a gene: 10.

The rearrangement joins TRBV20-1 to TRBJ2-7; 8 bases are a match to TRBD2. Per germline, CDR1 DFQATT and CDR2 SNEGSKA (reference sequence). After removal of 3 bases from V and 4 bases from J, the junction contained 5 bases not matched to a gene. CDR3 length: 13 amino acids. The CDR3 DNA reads TGCAGTGCTAGTGGGACTAGTGGGTACGAGCAGTACTTC. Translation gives CSASGTSGYEQYF.

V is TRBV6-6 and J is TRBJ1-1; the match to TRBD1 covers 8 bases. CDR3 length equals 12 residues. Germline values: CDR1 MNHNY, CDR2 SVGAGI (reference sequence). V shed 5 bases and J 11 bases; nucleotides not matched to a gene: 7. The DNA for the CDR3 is TGTGCCAGCAGTATAGACAGGGGAAGGGCTTTCTTT. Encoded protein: CASSIDRGRAFF.